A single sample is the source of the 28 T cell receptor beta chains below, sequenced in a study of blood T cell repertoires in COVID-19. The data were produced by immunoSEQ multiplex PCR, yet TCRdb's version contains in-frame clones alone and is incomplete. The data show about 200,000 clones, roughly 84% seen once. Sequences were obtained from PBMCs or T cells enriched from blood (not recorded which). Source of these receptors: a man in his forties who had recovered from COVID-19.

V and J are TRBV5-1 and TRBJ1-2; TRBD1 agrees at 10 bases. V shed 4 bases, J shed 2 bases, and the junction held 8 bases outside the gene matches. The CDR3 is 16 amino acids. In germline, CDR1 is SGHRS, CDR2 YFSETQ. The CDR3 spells CASSHGTGAANYGYTF. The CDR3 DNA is TGCGCCAGCAGCCATGGGACAGGGGCCGCCAACTATGGCTACACCTTC.

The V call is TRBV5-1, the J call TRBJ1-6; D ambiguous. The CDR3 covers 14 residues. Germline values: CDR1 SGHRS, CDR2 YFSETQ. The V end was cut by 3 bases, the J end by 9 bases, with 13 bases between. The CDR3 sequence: CASSSTRNGSPLHF. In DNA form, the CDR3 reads TGCGCCAGCAGCTCCACTCGTAACGGTTCACCCCTCCACTTT.

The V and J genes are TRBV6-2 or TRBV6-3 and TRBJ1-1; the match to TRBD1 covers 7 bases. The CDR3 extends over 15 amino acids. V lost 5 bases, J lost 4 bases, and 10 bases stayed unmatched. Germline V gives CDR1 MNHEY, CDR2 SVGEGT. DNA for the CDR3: TGTGCCAGCAGTCCACAGGGGAAGAGGAGCACTGAAGCTTTCTTT. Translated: CASSPQGKRSTEAFF.

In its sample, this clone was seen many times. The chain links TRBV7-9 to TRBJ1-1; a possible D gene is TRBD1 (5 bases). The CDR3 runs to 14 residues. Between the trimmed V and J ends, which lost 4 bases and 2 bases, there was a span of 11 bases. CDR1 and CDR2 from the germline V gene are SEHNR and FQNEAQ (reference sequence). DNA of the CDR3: TGTGCCAGCAGCTCGAGCCAGGGTAACACTGAAGCTTTCTTT. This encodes CASSSSQGNTEAFF.

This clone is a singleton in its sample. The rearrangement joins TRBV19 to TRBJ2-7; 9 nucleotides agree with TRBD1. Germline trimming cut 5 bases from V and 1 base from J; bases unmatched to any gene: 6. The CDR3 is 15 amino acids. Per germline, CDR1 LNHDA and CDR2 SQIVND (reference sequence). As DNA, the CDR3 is TGTGCCAGTAGTTTGGCCGGGACAGGGTCCTACGAGCAGTACTTC. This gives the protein CASSLAGTGSYEQYF.

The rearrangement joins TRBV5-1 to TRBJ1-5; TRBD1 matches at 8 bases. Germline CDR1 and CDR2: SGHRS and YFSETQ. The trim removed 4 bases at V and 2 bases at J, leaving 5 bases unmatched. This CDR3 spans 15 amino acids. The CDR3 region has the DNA TGCGCCAGCAGCCCCGGACAGGGTGGCAATCAGCCCCAGCATTTT. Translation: CASSPGQGGNQPQHF.

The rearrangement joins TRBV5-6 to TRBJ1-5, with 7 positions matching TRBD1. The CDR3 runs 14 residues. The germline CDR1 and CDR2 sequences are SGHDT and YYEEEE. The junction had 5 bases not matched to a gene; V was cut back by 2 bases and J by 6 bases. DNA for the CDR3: TGTGCCAGCAGCTTCACAGGGGCCGGTCAGCCCCAGCATTTT. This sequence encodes CASSFTGAGQPQHF.

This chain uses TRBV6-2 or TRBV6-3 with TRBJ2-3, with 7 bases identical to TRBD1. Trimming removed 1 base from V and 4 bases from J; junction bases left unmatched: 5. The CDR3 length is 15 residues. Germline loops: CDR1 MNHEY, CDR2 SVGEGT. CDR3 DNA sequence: TGTGCCAGCAGTTACTTTATAACAGGGGCAGATACGCAGTATTTT. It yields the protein CASSYFITGADTQYF.

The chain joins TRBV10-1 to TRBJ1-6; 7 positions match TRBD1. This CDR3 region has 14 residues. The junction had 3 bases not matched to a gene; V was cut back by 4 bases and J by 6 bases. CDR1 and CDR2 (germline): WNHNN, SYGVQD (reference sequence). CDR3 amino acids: CASSATGRNSPLHF. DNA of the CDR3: TGCGCCAGCAGTGCGACAGGGCGTAATTCACCCCTCCACTTT.

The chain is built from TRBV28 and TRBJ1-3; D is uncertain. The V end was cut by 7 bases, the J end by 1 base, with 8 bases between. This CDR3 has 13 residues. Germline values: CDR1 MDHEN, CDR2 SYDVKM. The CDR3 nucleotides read TGTGCCAGCACGGTGAGATCTGGAAACACCATATATTTT. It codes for CASTVRSGNTIYF. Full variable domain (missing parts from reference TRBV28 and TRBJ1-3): DVKVTQSSRYLVKRTGEKVFLECVQDMDHENMFWYRQDPGLGLRLIYFSYDVKMKEKGDIPEGYSVSREKKERFSLILESASTNQTSMYLCASTVRSGNTIYFGEGSWLTVV.

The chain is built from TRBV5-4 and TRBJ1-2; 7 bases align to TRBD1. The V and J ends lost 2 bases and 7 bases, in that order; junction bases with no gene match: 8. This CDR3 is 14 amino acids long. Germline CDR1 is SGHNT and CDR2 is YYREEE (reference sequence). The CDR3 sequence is CASSFNQGDTGYTF. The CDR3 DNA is TGTGCCAGCAGCTTTAACCAGGGGGACACTGGCTACACCTTC.

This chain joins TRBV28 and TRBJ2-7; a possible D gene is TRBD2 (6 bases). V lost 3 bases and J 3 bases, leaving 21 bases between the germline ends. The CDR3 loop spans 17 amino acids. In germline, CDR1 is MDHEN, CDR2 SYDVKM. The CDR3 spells CASSFGGRLKTDYEQYF. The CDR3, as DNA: TGTGCCAGCAGTTTCGGTGGGAGGCTTAAAACAGACTACGAGCAGTACTTC.

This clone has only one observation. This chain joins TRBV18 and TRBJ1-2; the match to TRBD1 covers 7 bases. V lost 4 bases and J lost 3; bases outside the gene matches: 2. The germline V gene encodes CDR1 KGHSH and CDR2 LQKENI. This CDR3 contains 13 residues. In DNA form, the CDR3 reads TGTGCCAGCTCACAAGGGACAGACTATGGCTACACCTTC. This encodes CASSQGTDYGYTF.

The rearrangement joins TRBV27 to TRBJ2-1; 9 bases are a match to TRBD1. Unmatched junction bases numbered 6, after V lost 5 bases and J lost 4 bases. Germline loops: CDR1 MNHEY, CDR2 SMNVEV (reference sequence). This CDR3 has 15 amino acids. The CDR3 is CASSGTGNIYNEQFF. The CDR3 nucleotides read TGTGCCAGCAGTGGGACAGGGAATATTTACAATGAGCAGTTCTTC.

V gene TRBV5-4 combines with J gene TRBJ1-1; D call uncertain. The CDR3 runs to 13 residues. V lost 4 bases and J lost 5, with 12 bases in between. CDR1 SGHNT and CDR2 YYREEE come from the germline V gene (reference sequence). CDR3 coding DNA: TGTGCCAGCAGCCGGGAAGCTAAGACTGAAGCTTTCTTT. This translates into CASSREAKTEAFF.

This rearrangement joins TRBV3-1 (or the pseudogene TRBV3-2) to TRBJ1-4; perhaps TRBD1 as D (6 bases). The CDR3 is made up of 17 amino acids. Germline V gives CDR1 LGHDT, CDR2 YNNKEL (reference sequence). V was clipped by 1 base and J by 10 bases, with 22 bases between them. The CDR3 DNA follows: TGTGCCAGCAGCCAAGGTCGGGCGGGGGGCGGCCTCGGAAAACTGTTTTTT. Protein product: CASSQGRAGGGLGKLFF.

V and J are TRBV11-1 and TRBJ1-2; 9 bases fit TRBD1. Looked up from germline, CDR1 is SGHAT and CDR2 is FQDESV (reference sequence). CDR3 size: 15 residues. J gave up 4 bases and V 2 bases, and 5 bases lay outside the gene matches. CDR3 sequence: CASSLMGQGTYGYTF. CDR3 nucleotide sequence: TGTGCCAGCAGCTTAATGGGACAGGGCACCTATGGCTACACCTTC.

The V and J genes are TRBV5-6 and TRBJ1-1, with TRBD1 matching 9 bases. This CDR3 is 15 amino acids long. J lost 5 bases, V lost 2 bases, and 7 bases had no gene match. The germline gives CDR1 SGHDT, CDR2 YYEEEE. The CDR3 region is CASSLPGQGQTEAFF. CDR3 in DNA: TGTGCCAGCAGCTTACCGGGACAGGGACAAACTGAAGCTTTCTTT.

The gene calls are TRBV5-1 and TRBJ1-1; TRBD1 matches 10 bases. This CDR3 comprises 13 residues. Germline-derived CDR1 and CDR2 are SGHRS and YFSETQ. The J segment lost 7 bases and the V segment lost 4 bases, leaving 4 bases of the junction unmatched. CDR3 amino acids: CASSPGQGIEAFF. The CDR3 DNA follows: TGCGCCAGCAGCCCGGGACAGGGGATTGAAGCTTTCTTT.

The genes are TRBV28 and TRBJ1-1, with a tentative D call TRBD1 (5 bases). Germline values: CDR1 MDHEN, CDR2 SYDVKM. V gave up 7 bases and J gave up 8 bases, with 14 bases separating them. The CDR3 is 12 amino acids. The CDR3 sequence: CASIVSGKEAFF. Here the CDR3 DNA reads TGTGCCAGCATCGTGTCAGGGAAAGAAGCTTTCTTT.

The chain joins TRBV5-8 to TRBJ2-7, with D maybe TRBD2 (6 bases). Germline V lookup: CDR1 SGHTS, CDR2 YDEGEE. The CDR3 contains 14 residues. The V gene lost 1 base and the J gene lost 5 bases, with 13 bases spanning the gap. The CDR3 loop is CASSLWRGNDEQYF. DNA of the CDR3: TGTGCCAGCAGCTTGTGGCGGGGCAACGACGAGCAGTACTTC.

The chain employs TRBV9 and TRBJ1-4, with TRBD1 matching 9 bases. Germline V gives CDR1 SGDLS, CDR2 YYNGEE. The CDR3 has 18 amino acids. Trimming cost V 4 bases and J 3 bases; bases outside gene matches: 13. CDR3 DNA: TGTGCCAGCAGCCTCGGGCCGGGACAGGGAACGGCTAATGAAAAACTGTTTTTT. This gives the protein CASSLGPGQGTANEKLFF.

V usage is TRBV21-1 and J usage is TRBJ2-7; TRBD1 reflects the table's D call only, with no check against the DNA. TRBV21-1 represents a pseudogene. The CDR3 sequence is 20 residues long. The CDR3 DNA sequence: TGTGCCAGCAGCAAACAGATAAGAGTGGTACTACAGGGGGGGGCCTACGAGCAGTACTTC. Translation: CASSKQIRVVLQGGAYEQYF.

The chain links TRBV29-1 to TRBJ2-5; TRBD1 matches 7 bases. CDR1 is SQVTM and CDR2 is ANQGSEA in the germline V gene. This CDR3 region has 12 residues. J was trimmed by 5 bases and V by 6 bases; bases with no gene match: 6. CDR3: CSVVTGPETQYF. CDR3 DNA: TGCAGCGTGGTGACAGGGCCCGAGACCCAGTACTTC.

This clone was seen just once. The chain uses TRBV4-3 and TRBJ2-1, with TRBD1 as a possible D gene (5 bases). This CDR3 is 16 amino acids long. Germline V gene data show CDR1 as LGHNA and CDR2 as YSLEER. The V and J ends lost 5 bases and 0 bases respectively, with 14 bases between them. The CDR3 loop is CASSVQVYLSYNEQFF. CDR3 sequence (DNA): TGCGCCAGCAGCGTACAGGTATACCTCTCCTACAATGAGCAGTTCTTC.

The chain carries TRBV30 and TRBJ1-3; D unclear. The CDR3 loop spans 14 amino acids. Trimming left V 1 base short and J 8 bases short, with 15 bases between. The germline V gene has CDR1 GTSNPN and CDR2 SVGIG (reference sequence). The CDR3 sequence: CAWSARNRVYTIYF. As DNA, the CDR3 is TGTGCCTGGAGTGCCCGCAATCGCGTATACACCATATATTTT.

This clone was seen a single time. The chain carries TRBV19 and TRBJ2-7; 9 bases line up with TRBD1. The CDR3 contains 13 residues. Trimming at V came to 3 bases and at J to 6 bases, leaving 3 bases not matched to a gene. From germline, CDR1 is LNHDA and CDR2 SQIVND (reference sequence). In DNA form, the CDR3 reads TGTGCCAGTAGTATGGGGACAGGGTTCGAGCAGTACTTC. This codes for CASSMGTGFEQYF.

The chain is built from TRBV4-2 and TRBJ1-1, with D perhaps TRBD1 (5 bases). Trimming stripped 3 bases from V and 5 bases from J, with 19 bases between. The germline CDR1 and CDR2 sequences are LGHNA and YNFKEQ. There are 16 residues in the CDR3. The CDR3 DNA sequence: TGTGCCAGCAGCCATAAGGGCCTAAGCAGGGCTACTGAAGCTTTCTTT. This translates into CASSHKGLSRATEAFF.